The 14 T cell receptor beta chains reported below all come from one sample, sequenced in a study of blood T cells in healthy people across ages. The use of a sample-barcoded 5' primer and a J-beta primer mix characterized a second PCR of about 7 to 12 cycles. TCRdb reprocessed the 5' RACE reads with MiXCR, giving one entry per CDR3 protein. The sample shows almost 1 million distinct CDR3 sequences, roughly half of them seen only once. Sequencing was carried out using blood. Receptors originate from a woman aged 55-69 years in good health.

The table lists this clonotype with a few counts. In DNA form, the CDR3 reads TGTGCCAGCAGTTATAACCCCTATGAAAAACTGTTTTTT. As protein: CASSYNPYEKLFF. The chain combines TRBV11-2 with TRBJ1-4; D is unresolved. The CDR3 runs to 13 residues. Germline V gives CDR1 SGHAT, CDR2 FQNNGV. V was clipped by 6 bases and J by 6 bases, with 11 bases between them. The variable domain in full, completed from reference TRBV11-2 and TRBJ1-4, reads EAGVAQSPRYKIIEKRQSVAFWCNPISGHATLYWYQQILGQGPKLLIQFQNNGVVDDSQLPKDRFSAERLKGVDSTLKIQPAKLEDSAVYLCASSYNPYEKLFFGSGTQLSVL.

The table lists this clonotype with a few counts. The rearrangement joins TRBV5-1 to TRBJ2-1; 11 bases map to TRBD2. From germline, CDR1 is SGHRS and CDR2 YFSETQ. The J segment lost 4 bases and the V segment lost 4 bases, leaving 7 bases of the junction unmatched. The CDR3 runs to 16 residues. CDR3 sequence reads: CASSPTSGGLYNEQFF. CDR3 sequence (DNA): TGCGCCAGCAGCCCTACTAGCGGGGGCCTTTACAATGAGCAGTTCTTC.

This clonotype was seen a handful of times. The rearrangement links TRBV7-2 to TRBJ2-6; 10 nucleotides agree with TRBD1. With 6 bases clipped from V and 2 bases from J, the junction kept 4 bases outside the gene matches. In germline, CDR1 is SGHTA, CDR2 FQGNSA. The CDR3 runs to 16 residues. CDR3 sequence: CASRPGQGAGANVLTF. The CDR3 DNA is TGTGCCAGCAGACCAGGACAGGGGGCTGGGGCCAACGTCCTGACTTTC.

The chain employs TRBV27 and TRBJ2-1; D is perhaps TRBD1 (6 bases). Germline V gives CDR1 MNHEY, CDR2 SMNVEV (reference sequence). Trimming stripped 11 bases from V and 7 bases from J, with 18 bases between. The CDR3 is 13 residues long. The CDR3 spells CAAAPTGGNEQFF. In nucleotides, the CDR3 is TGTGCCGCCGCCCCGACAGGCGGGAATGAGCAGTTCTTC.

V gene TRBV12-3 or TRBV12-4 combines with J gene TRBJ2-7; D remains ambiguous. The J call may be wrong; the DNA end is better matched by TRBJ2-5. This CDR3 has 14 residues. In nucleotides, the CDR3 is TGTGCCAGCAGTTTTGGACGGATTCAATCGACCCAGTACTTC. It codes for CASSFGRIQSTQYF.

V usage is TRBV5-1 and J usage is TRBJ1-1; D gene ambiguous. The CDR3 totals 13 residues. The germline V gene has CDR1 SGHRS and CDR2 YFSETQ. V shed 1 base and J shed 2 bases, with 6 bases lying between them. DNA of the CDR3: TGCGCCAGCAGCTTGCACGACAACACTGAAGCTTTCTTT. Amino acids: CASSLHDNTEAFF.

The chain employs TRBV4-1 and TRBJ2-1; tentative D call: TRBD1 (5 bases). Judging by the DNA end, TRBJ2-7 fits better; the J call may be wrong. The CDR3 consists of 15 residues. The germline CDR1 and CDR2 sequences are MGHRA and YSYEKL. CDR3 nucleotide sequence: TGCGCCAGCAGCCAACAACAGGCGATCTACAATGAGCAGTACTTC. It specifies CASSQQQAIYNEQYF.

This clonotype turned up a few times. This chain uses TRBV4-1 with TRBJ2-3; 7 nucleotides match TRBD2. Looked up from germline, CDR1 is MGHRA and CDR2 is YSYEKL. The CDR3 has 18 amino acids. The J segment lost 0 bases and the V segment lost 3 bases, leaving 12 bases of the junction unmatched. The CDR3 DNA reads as TGCGCCAGCAGCCAGACCTGGGCTAGCGGATCTAGCACAGATACGCAGTATTTT. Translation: CASSQTWASGSSTDTQYF.

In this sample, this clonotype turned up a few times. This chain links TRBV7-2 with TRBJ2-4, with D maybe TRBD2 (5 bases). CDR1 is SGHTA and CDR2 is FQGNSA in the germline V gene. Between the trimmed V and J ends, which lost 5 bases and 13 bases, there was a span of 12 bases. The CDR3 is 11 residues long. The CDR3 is CASSGRSGQYF. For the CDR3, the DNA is TGTGCCAGCAGCGGGCGTTCGGGGCAGTACTTC.

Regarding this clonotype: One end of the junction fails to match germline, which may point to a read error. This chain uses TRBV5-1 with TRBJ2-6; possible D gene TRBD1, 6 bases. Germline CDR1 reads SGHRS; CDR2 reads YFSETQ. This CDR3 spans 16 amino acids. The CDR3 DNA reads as TGCGCCGGCAGCCAGGGGTCGACTTCTGGGGCCAACGTCCTGACTTTC. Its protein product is CAGSQGSTSGANVLTF.

In DNA, the CDR3 is TGTGCCAGCAGCTGGACTAGCGGGAGGTACAATGAGCAGTTCTTC. This sequence encodes CASSWTSGRYNEQFF. The V call is TRBV7-9, the J call TRBJ2-1; 14 positions agree with TRBD2. CDR1 is SEHNR, CDR2 FQNEAQ, per germline (reference sequence). The CDR3 totals 15 residues. Trimming removed 4 bases from V and 4 bases from J; junction bases left unmatched: 0.

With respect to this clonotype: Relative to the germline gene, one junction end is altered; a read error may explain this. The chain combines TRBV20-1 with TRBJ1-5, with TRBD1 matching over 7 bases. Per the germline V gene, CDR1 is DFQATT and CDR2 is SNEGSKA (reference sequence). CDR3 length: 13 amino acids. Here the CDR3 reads CSAWQGGGQPQHF. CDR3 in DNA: TGTAGTGCTTGGCAGGGGGGTGGACAGCCCCAGCATTTT.

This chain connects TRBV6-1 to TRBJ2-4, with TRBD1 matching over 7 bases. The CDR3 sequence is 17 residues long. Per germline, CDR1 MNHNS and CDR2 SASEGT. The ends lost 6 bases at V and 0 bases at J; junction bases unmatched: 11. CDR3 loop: CASRALTGDLAKNIQYF. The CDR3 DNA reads TGTGCCAGCAGGGCACTAACAGGGGACCTAGCCAAAAACATTCAGTACTTC.

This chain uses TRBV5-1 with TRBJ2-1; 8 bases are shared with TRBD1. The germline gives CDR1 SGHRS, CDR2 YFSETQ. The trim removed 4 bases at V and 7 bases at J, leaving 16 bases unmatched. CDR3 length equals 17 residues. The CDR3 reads CASSVASGGAQVNEQFF. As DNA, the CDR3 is TGCGCCAGCAGCGTCGCTTCAGGGGGCGCCCAGGTAAATGAGCAGTTCTTC.